Sequencing of this T cell receptor (beta chain) was carried out in a study of PD-L1 blockade in urothelial cancer. Study information: Specimens of blood held a median count of roughly 150,000 T cells.

A remark on this clone: One junction end does not reproduce the germline sequence, and a read error may be involved.

The CDR3 loop spans 17 amino acids. Time point meaning: pretreatment peripheral blood. The patients had locally advanced or metastatic urothelial carcinoma. Each patient gave between 1 and 8 samples of peripheral blood mononuclear cells, which were collected pretreatment and during treatment. Synthetically made TCR analog templates were put into each PCR as spikes. Here immunoSEQ multiplex PCR was the method, and the copy in TCRdb shows in-frame clones only, minus some. Of tens of thousands of clones detected, approximately 80% appear once; the ten largest clones hold around 14%. This material consisted of PBMCs, taken around atezolizumab (anti-PD-L1) treatment. This chain connects TRBV23-1 to TRBJ1-1; D possibly corresponds to TRBD1 (6 bases). TRBV23-1 falls under the ORF class, with uncertain function. The sequence derives from a man aged 60-69 years with urothelial cancer. CDR3: CASSHRCTGFGTSEAFF. In DNA, the CDR3 is TGCGCCAGCAGTCACCGTTGTACAGGGTTCGGTACATCTGAGGCTTTCTTT.